What follows are 7 T cell receptor beta chains derived from one specimen sequenced in a study of T-cell reconstitution after alpha-beta-depleted transplantation in children. TCRbeta library preparation incorporated unique molecular identifiers. TCRdb reprocessed the PCR reads via MiXCR and lists one record per CDR3 protein. The sample contains a few hundred thousand distinct CDR3 sequences, about 17% of which appear only once. Sequencing was performed on PBMCs from the stem cell graft donor, taken from the stem cell graft. The receptors come from a human donor who donated a stem cell graft to a child with acute lymphoblastic leukemia.

CDR3 nucleotides: TGTGCCAGCAGCGTCTCCCGGGCACCAAACTGCAATGAGCAGTTCTTC. Its translation is CASSVSRAPNCNEQFF. V is TRBV9 and J is TRBJ2-1, with D unresolved. The ends were cut back, 2 bases at V and 6 bases at J, with 18 bases in the middle. This CDR3 has 16 residues. In germline, CDR1 is SGDLS, CDR2 YYNGEE.

Only a few counts were recorded for this clonotype. The chain links TRBV20-1 to TRBJ1-5; no reliable D call. The CDR3 totals 15 residues. CDR1 DFQATT and CDR2 SNEGSKA come from the germline V gene (reference sequence). Trimming stripped 0 bases from V and 6 bases from J, with 15 bases between. CDR3 sequence: CSARDKFGFGQPQHF. The CDR3 region has the DNA TGCAGTGCTAGAGATAAGTTCGGGTTCGGTCAGCCCCAGCATTTT.

This chain connects TRBV7-3 to TRBJ2-1; 12 bases align to TRBD2. The V segment lost 5 bases and the J segment 9 bases; nucleotides outside the gene matches: 5. CDR1 is SGHTA, CDR2 FQGTGA, per germline. This CDR3 is built from 14 residues. The CDR3 loop is CASSPTSGSLEQFF. DNA of the CDR3: TGTGCCAGCAGCCCGACTAGCGGGAGTCTTGAGCAGTTCTTC. Looking up the rest from reference TRBV7-3 and TRBJ2-1 gives the full variable domain: GAGVSQTPSNKVTEKGKYVELRCDPISGHTALYWYRQSLGQGPEFLIYFQGTGAADDSGLPNDRFFAVRPEGSVSTLKIQRTERGDSAVYLCASSPTSGSLEQFFGPGTRLTVL.

In DNA form, the CDR3 reads TGCGCCAGCAGCCCCAGGGCTATGGGGGCCAACGTCCTGACTTTC. It codes for CASSPRAMGANVLTF. The chain carries TRBV4-1 and TRBJ2-6, with D perhaps matching TRBD1 (5 bases). CDR3 length equals 15 residues. CDR1 and CDR2 from the germline V gene are MGHRA and YSYEKL. V lost 4 bases to trimming and J lost 4 bases, with 11 bases between them.

This clonotype was seen more than once but under ten times. This chain connects TRBV7-9 to TRBJ2-1; the D gene is possibly TRBD2 (6 bases). V lost 5 bases, J lost 5 bases, and 10 bases lay in between. The CDR3 extends over 13 amino acids. Germline V CDR1 and CDR2: SEHNR, FQNEAQ (reference sequence). The CDR3 bases are TGTGCCAGCAGCACGGGACTTGACAATGAGCAGTTCTTC. This translates into CASSTGLDNEQFF.

In its sample, this clonotype was seen a few times. The J gene is TRBJ2-3, the V gene TRBV5-1; TRBD2 aligns across 7 bases. CDR3 length: 15 amino acids. The V gene's germline CDR1 is SGHRS and CDR2 YFSETQ. V lost 0 bases, J lost 6 bases, and 7 bases stayed unmatched. The CDR3 reads CASSLDGGRSDTQYF. The CDR3 nucleotides read TGCGCCAGCAGCTTGGATGGCGGGAGATCCGATACGCAGTATTTT.

The V call is TRBV4-1, the J call TRBJ1-1; D is undetermined. This CDR3 comprises 14 residues. Germline values: CDR1 MGHRA, CDR2 YSYEKL. Trimming removed 1 base at V and 3 bases at J, with 9 bases between. In nucleotides, the CDR3 is TGCGCCAGCAGCCAAGGGTTTGGTGACACTGAAGCTTTCTTT. Amino acid sequence: CASSQGFGDTEAFF.